This T cell receptor beta chain originates from a study of OX40 agonist ivuxolimab in advanced cancers. Study overall: The dose-escalation cohort was around 83% male, with a mean age of about 60 years, ranging about 23 to 90. Prior checkpoint blockade (anti-PD-1, anti-PD-L1 or anti-CTLA-4) was permitted; around 40% had it. Study findings and constraints: There were, on average, more expanded clones in CD8+ T cells than in CD4+.

Turning to this clone: Antigen: not known.

Method: immunoSEQ multiplex PCR; TCRdb's copy keeps in-frame clones and lacks some. The sample shows 43,000 or so clones, roughly four fifths of them seen only once. The CDR3 extends over 14 amino acids. Trimming left V 5 bases short and J 0 bases short, with 8 bases between. CDR1 SGHNT and CDR2 YENEEA come from the germline V gene. The TCR was taken from an adult with an advanced solid tumor such as melanoma, head and neck, liver or kidney cancer. The specimen was CD4+ or CD8+ T cells sorted from blood, collected in a trial of the OX40 agonist ivuxolimab. V and J are TRBV11-3 and TRBJ1-5; the D gene is possibly TRBD1 (6 bases). This CDR3 reads CASSQGSSNQPQHF. The CDR3 DNA reads as TGTGCCAGCAGCCAGGGGAGTAGCAATCAGCCCCAGCATTTT. Complete variable domain (other parts from reference TRBV11-3 and TRBJ1-5): EAGVVQSPRYKIIEKKQPVAFWCNPISGHNTLYWYLQNLGQGPELLIRYENEEAVDDSQLPKDRFSAERLKGVDSTLKIQPAELGDSAVYLCASSQGSSNQPQHFGDGTRLSIL.